This paragraph reports one T cell receptor beta chain. Its matching antigen is unknown. The data derive from a study of CD8+CD57+ T cells in acquired aplastic anemia. At the level of the study: The DNA of sorted CD4+ and CD8+ cells averaged roughly 3.2 ug. Healthy donor sequencing depth: approximately 9.9 million CD4+, roughly 11 million CD8+ reads.

Genomic DNA constituted the template upon which TCR beta VDJ and CDR3 profiling was performed. TCRdb redid the calling of the reads with MiXCR, one entry per CDR3 protein. Of some 68,000 distinct CDR3 sequences listed, under 65% were seen once; the top ten hold roughly 8%. Regarding the study as a whole: Roughly 30 CD8+ CDR3 sequences occurred in both the patients and the controls. Levels of CD8+ Simpson's diversity were not significantly distinct in patients versus controls.

CDR1 and CDR2 (germline): WNHNN, SYGVQD (reference sequence). V lost 0 bases and J lost 4, with 10 bases in between. The length of the CDR3 is 14 residues. The receptor was isolated from a human donor in good health, serving as a control. The sample comprised sorted CD4+, CD8+, or CD8+CD57+ T cells (not recorded which) from PBMCs. The chain uses TRBV10-1 and TRBJ2-7, with D unclear. CDR3 nucleotide sequence: TGCGCCAGCAGTGAGTCGACTCCTGAGTACGAGCAGTACTTC. Residues: CASSESTPEYEQYF.